One and the same sample provided the 9 T cell receptor beta chains below, sequenced in a study of T cell changes during pregnancy in multiple sclerosis. Generated by immunoSEQ multiplex PCR, the TCRdb table keeps only in-frame clones and is missing some. In the table there are roughly 76,000 clones, about nine tenths of which are singletons. Source: CD4+ T cells from peripheral blood mononuclear cells, taken in the second trimester of pregnancy. These receptors were obtained from a female donor with multiple sclerosis, enrolled in a pregnancy study.

This clone was observed once. The V call is TRBV28, the J call TRBJ1-2, with D perhaps matching TRBD1 (5 bases). The germline V gene encodes CDR1 MDHEN and CDR2 SYDVKM. Trimming removed 7 bases at V and 0 bases at J, with 15 bases between. The CDR3 has 15 amino acids. The CDR3 DNA follows: TGTGCCAGCAACCCTCGCCAGACAGCTAACTATGGCTACACCTTC. The encoded protein is CASNPRQTANYGYTF.

CDR3 in DNA: TGTGCCAGCTCACTTCTCGAACTGGGGGCCTATGGCTACACCTTC. Its translation is CASSLLELGAYGYTF. This chain links TRBV18 with TRBJ1-2, with D tentatively TRBD1 (6 bases). The CDR3 has 15 amino acids. V lost 4 bases to trimming and J lost 4 bases, with 16 bases between them. CDR1 and CDR2 (germline): KGHSH, LQKENI.

This chain links TRBV30 with TRBJ1-2; D perhaps matches TRBD1 (5 bases). Germline lookup yields CDR1 GTSNPN and CDR2 SVGIG (reference sequence). The CDR3 has 16 residues. V was trimmed by 2 bases and J by 0 bases, leaving 16 bases between them. CDR3 coding DNA: TGTGCCTGGAGTATCGGGGGTTCGACGGCTAACTATGGCTACACCTTC. This gives the protein CAWSIGGSTANYGYTF.

The chain combines TRBV2 with TRBJ2-2; 9 bases map to TRBD2. The CDR3 extends over 17 amino acids. In germline, CDR1 is SNHLY, CDR2 FYNNEI. The V gene end was trimmed by 3 bases and the J gene end by 0 bases; junction bases not matched to a gene: 5. The DNA of the CDR3 is TGTGCCAGCAGTGACCCTAGACTAGCGGCGAACACCGGGGAGCTGTTTTTT. This translates into CASSDPRLAANTGELFF.

The J gene is TRBJ2-1, the V gene TRBV4-2; 8 nucleotides align to TRBD2. The CDR3 runs to 15 residues. J gave up 7 bases and V 0 bases, and 5 bases lay outside the gene matches. CDR1 and CDR2 (germline): LGHNA, YNFKEQ. DNA of the CDR3: TGTGCCAGCAGCCAAGAGCAGCGGGAGTGGAATGAGCAGTTCTTC. Protein: CASSQEQREWNEQFF.

This chain joins TRBV7-3 and TRBJ2-7; the match to TRBD2 covers 10 bases. There are 16 residues in the CDR3. The V segment lost 5 bases and the J segment 3 bases; nucleotides outside the gene matches: 10. CDR1 and CDR2 from the germline V gene are SGHTA and FQGTGA. The CDR3 DNA sequence: TGTGCCAGCAGCGGGATTGGACTAGCGGAGAACTACGAGCAGTACTTC. It codes for CASSGIGLAENYEQYF.

The V and J genes are TRBV4-3 and TRBJ1-2; unclear D gene. V was clipped by 4 bases and J by 7 bases, with 28 bases between them. Germline CDR1 is LGHNA and CDR2 is YSLEER. The CDR3 has 18 residues. CDR3 loop: CASSRQLVGGAIEGGYTF. DNA for the CDR3: TGCGCCAGCAGCCGTCAATTAGTCGGCGGAGCGATAGAGGGTGGCTACACCTTC.

V is TRBV14 and J is TRBJ1-1; D is undetermined. CDR1 is SGHDN, CDR2 FVKESK, per germline. This CDR3 contains 15 residues. Trimming removed 1 base at V and 1 base at J, with 10 bases between. This CDR3 is CASSQVGSGNTEAFF. The CDR3 region has the DNA TGTGCCAGCAGCCAAGTTGGTTCCGGGAACACTGAAGCTTTCTTT.

This clone was seen once. V is TRBV15 and J is TRBJ1-2; D remains unclear. The germline V and J ends were trimmed by 0 bases and 8 bases, with 7 bases remaining between them. The CDR3 covers 12 residues. Germline CDR1 LNHNV, CDR2 YYDKDF (reference sequence). This chain's CDR3 is CATSRDGEGYTF. CDR3 bases: TGTGCCACCAGCAGAGATGGAGAGGGCTACACCTTC. Complete variable domain (other parts from reference TRBV15 and TRBJ1-2): DAMVIQNPRYQVTQFGKPVTLSCSQTLNHNVMYWYQQKSSQAPKLLFHYYDKDFNNEADTPDNFQSRRPNTSFCFLDIRSPGLGDTAMYLCATSRDGEGYTFGSGTRLTVV.